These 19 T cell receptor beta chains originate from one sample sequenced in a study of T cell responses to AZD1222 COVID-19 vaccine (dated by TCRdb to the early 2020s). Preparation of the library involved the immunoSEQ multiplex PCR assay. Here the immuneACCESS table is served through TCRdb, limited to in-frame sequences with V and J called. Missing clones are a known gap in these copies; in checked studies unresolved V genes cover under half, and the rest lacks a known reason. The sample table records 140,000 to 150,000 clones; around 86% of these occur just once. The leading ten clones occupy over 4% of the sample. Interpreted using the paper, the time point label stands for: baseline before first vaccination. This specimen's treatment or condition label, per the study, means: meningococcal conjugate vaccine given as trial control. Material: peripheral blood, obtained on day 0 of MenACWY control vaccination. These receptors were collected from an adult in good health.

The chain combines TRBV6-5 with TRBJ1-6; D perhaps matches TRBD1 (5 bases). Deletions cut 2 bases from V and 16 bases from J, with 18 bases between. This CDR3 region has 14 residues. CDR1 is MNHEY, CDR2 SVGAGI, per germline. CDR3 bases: TGTGCCAGCAGTTACACCCGGACTCCGCGGGGGCTCCACTTT. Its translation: CASSYTRTPRGLHF.

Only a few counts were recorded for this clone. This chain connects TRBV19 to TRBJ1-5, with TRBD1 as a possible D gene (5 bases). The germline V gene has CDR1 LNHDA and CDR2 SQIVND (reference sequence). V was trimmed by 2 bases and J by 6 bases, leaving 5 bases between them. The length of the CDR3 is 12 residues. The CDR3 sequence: CASSIQGQPQHF. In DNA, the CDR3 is TGTGCCAGTAGTATACAGGGTCAGCCCCAGCATTTT. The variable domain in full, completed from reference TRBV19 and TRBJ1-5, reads DGGITQSPKYLFRKEGQNVTLSCEQNLNHDAMYWYRQDPGQGLRLIYYSQIVNDFQKGDIAEGYSVSREKKESFPLTVTSAQKNPTAFYLCASSIQGQPQHFGDGTRLSIL.

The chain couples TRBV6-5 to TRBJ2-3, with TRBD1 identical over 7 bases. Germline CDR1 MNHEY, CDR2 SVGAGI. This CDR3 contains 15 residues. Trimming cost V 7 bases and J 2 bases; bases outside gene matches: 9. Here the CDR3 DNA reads TGTGCCAGCAATAAGAGGACAGGCATCACAGATACGCAGTATTTT. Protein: CASNKRTGITDTQYF.

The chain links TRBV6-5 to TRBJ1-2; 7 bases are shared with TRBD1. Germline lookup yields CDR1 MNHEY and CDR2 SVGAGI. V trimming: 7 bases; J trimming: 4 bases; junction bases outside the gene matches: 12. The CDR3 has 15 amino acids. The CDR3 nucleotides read TGTGCCAGCATCCGAGGAGGGGGCGCCGGCTATGGCTACACCTTC. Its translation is CASIRGGGAGYGYTF.

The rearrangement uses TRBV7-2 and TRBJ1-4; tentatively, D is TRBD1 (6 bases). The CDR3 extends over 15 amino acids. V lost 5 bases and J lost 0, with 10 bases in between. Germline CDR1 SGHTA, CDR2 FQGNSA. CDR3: CASSTQGTTNEKLFF. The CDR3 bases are TGTGCCAGCAGCACCCAGGGGACAACTAATGAAAAACTGTTTTTT.

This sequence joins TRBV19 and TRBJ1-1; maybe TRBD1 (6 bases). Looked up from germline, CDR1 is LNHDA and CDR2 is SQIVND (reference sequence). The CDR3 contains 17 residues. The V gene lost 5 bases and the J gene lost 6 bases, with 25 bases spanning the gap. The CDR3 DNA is TGTGCCAGTAGTTCCACTTGGGGTAGAGGGGGGTCGGCTGAAGCTTTCTTT. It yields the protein CASSSTWGRGGSAEAFF.

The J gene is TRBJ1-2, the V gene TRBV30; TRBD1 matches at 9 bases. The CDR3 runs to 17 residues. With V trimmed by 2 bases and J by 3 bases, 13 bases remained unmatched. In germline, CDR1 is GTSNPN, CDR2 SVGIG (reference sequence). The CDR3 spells CAWSYLRTGVGDYGYTF. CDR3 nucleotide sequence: TGTGCCTGGAGTTATTTAAGGACAGGGGTTGGAGACTATGGCTACACCTTC.

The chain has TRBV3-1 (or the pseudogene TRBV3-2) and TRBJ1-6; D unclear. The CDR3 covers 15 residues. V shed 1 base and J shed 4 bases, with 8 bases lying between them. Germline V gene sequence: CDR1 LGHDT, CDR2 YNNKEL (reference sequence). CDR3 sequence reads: CASSQVERYNSPLHF. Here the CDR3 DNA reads TGTGCCAGCAGCCAAGTAGAACGGTATAATTCACCCCTCCACTTT.

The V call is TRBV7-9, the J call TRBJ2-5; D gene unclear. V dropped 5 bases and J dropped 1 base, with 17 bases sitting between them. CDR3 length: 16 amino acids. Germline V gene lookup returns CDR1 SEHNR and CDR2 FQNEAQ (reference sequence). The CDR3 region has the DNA TGTGCCAGCAGCGCAGCCCCGTGGCGGATCCAAGAGACCCAGTACTTC. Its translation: CASSAAPWRIQETQYF.

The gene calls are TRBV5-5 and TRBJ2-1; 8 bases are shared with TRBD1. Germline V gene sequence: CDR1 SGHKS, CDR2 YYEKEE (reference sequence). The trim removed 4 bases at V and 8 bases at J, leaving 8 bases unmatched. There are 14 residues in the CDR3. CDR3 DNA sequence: TGTGCCAGCAGCATTAGGACAGGGATCCATGAGCAGTTCTTC. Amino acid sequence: CASSIRTGIHEQFF.

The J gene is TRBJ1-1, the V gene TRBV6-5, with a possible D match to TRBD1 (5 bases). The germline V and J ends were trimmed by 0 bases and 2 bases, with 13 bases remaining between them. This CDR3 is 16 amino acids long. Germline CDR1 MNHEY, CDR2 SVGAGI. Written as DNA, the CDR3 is TGTGCCAGCAGTTACTCGTTGACAGCCGCTAACACTGAAGCTTTCTTT. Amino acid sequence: CASSYSLTAANTEAFF.

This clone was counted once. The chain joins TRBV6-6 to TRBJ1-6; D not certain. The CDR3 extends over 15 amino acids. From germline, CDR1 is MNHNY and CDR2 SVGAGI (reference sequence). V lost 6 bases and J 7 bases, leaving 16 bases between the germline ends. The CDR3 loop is CASRDGETQNSPLHF. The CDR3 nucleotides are TGTGCCAGCAGGGACGGGGAAACCCAAAATTCACCCCTCCACTTT.

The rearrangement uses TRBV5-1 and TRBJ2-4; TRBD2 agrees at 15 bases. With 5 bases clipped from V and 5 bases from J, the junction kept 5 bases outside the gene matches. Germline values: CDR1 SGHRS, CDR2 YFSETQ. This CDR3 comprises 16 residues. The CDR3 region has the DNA TGCGCCAGCAGAGCGGGACTAGCGGGGGGCGAAAACATTCAGTACTTC. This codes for CASRAGLAGGENIQYF.

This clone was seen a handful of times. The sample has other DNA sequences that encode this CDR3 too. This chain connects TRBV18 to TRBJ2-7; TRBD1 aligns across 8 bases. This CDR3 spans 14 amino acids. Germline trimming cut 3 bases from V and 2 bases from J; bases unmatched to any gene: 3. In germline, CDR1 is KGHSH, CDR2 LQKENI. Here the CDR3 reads CASSPRQGTYEQYV. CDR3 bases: TGTGCCAGCTCACCCAGACAGGGGACCTACGAGCAGTACGTC.

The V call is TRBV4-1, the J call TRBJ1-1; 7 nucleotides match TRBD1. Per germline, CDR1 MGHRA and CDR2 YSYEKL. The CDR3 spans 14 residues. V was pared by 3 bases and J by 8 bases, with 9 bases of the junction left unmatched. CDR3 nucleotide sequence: TGCGCCAGCAGCCACCTGACAGGGTCGGGCGAAGCTTTCTTT. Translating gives CASSHLTGSGEAFF.

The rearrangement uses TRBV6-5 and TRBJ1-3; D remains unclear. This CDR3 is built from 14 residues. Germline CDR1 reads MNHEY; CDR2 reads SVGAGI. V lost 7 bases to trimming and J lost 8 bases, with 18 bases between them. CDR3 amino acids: CASNRAGRVDTIYF. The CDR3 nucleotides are TGTGCCAGCAATCGTGCAGGTCGGGTCGACACCATATATTTT.

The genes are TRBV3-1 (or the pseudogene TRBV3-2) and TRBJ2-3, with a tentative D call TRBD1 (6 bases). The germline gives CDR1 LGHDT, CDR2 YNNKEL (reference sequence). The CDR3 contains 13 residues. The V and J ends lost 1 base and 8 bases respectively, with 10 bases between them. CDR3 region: CASSQARGSTQYF. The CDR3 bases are TGTGCCAGCAGCCAAGCCAGGGGAAGTACGCAGTATTTT.

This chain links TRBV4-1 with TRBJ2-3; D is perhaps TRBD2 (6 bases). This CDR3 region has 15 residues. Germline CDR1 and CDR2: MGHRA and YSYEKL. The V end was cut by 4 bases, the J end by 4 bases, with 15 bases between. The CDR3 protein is CASSPFLRGADTQYF. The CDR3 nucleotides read TGCGCCAGCAGCCCCTTTCTGCGGGGCGCAGATACGCAGTATTTT.

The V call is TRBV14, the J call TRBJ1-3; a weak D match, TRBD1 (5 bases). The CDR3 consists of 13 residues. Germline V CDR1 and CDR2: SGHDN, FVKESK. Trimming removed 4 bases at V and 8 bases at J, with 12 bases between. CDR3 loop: CASSLQVFDTIYF. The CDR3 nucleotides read TGTGCCAGCAGCCTACAGGTATTCGACACCATATATTTT.